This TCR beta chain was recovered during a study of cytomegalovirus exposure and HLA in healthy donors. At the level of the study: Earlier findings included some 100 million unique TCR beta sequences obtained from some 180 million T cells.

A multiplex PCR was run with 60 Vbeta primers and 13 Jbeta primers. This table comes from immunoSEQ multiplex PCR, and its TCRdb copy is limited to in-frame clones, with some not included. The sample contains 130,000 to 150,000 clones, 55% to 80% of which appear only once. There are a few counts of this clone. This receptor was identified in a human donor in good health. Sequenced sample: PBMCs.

The CDR3 sequence: CASSLDRSYGYTF. Written as DNA, the CDR3 is TGTGCCAGCAGCTTGGACAGGAGCTATGGCTACACCTTC. The genes are TRBV14 and TRBJ1-2, with 7 bases identical to TRBD1. V lost 5 bases to trimming and J lost 4 bases; unmatched junction nucleotides: 4. The CDR3 runs to 13 residues. Germline CDR1 SGHDN, CDR2 FVKESK.